These 2 T cell receptor beta chains were all obtained from the same sample, sequenced in a study of PD-L1 blockade in urothelial cancer. The table came from immunoSEQ multiplex PCR; TCRdb's copy has only in-frame clones and leaves some out. The sample lists about 86,000 clones; about 85% were seen once. As for time point: pretreatment peripheral blood. The sample here was PBMCs, taken around atezolizumab (anti-PD-L1) treatment. These TCRs come from a man aged 60 to 75 with urothelial cancer.

CDR3 nucleotides: TGTGCCAGCAGTTTAAGAGGGGGCGTAACAGATACGCAGTATTTT. This encodes CASSLRGGVTDTQYF. The chain recombines TRBV27 with TRBJ2-3; TRBD1 matches 7 bases. CDR1 MNHEY and CDR2 SMNVEV come from the germline V gene (reference sequence). This CDR3 spans 15 amino acids. Losses at the gene ends were 2 bases for V and 3 bases for J; bases not matched to a gene: 5.

This rearrangement joins TRBV19 to TRBJ1-3, with 11 bases fitting TRBD1. This CDR3 contains 16 residues. Germline lookup yields CDR1 LNHDA and CDR2 SQIVND (reference sequence). Trimming at V came to 4 bases and at J to 3 bases, leaving 5 bases not matched to a gene. CDR3 residues: CASSTGQGARGNTIYF. The CDR3 DNA sequence: TGTGCCAGTAGTACCGGACAGGGGGCGCGTGGAAACACCATATATTTT.